This T cell receptor (beta chain) stems from a study of regulatory T cells in long-lasting Graves disease. This clonotype came up a few times. What it binds is not known. Broader study findings: Researchers examined only peripheral blood and not thyroid tissue. Persistent Graves' disease cases displayed lower TCR diversity than newly diagnosed ones. There was favoring of TRBV28, TRBJ1-2 and TRBJ2-5 in persistent disease.

The time point was: persistent/refractory GD, antithyroid drugs over 5 years with positive TRAb. PBMC-extracted RNA yielded the TCR library. Diagnoses of Graves' disease were made by American Thyroid Association guidelines. iRepertoire HTBI primers and Arm-PCR of CDR3 regions built TCR beta libraries. TCRdb passed the multiplex PCR reads through MiXCR, listing each CDR3 protein once. Counted here are under 350,000 distinct CDR3 sequences, around 21% occurring once; the ten biggest clones make up just over 55%. V was cut by 7 bases and J by 2 bases, with 13 bases left in between. The CDR3 is 14 residues long.

The chain uses TRBV12-3 or TRBV12-4 and TRBJ2-3, with no clear D. The TCR comes from a female donor with Graves disease. The material was peripheral blood mononuclear cells (PBMCs), obtained when the disease was refractory, from a patient treated with antithyroid drugs. The CDR3 reads CASTVDQNTDTQYF. The CDR3 nucleotides read TGTGCCAGCACGGTGGACCAAAACACAGATACGCAGTATTTT.